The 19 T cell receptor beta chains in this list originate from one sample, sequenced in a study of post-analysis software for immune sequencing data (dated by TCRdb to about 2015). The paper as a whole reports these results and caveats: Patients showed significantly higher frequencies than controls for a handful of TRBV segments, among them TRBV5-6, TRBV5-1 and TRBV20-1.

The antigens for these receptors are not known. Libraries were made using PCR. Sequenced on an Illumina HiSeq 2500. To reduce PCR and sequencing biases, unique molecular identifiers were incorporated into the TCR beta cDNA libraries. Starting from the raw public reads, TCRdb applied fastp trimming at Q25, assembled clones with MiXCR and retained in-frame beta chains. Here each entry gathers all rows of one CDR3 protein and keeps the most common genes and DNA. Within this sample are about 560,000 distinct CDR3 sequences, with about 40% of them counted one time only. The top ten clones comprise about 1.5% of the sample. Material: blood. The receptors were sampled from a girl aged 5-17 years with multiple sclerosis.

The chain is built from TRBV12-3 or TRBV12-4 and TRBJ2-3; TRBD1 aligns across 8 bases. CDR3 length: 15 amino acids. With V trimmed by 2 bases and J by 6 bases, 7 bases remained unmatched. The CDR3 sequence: CASSLTGQGADTQYF. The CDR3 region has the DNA TGTGCCAGCAGTTTAACGGGGCAGGGGGCCGATACGCAGTATTTT.

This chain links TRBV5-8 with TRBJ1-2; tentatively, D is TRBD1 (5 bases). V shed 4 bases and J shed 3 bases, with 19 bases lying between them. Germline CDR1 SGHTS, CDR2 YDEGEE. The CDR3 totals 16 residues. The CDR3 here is CASSRGVREKDYGYTF. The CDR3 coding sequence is TGTGCCAGCAGCCGGGGGGTTCGGGAGAAAGACTATGGCTACACCTTC.

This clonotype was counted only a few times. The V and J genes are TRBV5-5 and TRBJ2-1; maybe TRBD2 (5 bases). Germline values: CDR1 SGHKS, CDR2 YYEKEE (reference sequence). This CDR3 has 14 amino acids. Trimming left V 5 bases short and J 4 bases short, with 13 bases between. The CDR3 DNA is TGTGCCAGCAGGCGGGCGACGGAGTACAATGAGCAGTTCTTC. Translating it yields CASRRATEYNEQFF.

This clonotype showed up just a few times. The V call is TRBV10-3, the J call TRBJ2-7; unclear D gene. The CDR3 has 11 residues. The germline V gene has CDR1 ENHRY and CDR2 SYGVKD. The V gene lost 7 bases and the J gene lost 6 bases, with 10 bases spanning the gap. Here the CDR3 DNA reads TGTGCCATCACCGACCTGCGCGAGCAGTACTTC. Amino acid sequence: CAITDLREQYF.

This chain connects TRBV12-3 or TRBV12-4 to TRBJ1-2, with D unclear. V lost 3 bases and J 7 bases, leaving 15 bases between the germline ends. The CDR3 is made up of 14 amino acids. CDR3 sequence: CASSFRSMLSGYTF. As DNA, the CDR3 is TGTGCCAGCAGTTTTCGTTCAATGCTCTCTGGCTACACCTTC.

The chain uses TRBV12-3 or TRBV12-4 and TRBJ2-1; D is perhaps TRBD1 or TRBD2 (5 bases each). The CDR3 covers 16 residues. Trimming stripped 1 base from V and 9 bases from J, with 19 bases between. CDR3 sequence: CASSLGFGAGSSEQFF. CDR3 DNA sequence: TGTGCCAGCAGTTTAGGGTTTGGGGCGGGCTCTAGTGAGCAGTTCTTC.

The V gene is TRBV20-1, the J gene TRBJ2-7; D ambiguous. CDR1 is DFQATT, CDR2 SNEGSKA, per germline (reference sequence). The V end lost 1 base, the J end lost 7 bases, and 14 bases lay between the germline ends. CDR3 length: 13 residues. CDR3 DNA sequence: TGCAGTGCTAGAGGGCTATCCCACAATGAGCAGTACTTC. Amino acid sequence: CSARGLSHNEQYF.

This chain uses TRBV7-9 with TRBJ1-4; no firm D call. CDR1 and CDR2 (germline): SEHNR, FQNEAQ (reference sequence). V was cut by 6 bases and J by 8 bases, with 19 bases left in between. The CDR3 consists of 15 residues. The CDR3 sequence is CASREPGLQGEKLFF. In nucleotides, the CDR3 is TGTGCCAGCAGAGAGCCGGGCCTTCAAGGAGAAAAACTGTTTTTT. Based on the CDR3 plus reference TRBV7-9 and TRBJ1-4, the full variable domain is DTGVSQNPRHKITKRGQNVTFRCDPISEHNRLYWYRQTLGQGPEFLTYFQNEAQLEKSRLLSDRFSAERPKGSFSTLEIQRTEQGDSAMYLCASREPGLQGEKLFFGSGTQLSVL.

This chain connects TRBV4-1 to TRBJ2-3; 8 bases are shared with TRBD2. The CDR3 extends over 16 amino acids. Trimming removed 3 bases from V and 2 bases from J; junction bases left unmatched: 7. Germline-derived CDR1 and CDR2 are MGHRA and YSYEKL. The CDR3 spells CASSHLTSVLTDTQYF. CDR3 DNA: TGCGCCAGCAGCCACCTGACTAGCGTACTCACAGATACGCAGTATTTT.

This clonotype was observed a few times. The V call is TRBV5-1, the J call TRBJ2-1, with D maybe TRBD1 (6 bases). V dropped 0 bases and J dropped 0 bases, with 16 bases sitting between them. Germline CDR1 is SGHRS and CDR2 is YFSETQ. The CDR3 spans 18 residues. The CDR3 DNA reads TGCGCCAGCAGCTTGGTAGGGACACTAGGATACTCCTACAATGAGCAGTTCTTC. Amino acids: CASSLVGTLGYSYNEQFF.

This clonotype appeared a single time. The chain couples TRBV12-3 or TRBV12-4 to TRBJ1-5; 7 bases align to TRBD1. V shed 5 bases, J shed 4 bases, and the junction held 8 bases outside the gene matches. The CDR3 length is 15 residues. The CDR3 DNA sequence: TGTGCCAGCAGTCCCGGGGCAGGGGGTAATCAGCCCCAGCATTTT. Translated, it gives CASSPGAGGNQPQHF.

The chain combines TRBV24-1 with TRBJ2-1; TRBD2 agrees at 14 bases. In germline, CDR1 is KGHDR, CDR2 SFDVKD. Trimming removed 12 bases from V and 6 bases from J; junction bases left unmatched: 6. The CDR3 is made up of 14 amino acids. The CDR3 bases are TGTGCCGCTTCCGGGACTAGCGGGAGCAATGAGCAGTTCTTC. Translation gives CAASGTSGSNEQFF.

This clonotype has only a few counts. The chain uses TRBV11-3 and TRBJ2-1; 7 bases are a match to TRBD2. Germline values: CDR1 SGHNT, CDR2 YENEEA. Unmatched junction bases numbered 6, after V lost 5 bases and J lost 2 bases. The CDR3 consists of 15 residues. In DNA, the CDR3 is TGTGCCAGCAGCATCGGGAGGAGCCCCTACAATGAGCAGTTCTTC. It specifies CASSIGRSPYNEQFF.

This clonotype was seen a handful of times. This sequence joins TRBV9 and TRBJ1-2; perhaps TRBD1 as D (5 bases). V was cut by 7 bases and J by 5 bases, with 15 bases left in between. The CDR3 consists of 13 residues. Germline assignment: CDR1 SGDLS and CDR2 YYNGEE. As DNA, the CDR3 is TGTGCCAGCGGAGACAGCTTTGGGTATGGCTACACCTTC. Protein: CASGDSFGYGYTF.

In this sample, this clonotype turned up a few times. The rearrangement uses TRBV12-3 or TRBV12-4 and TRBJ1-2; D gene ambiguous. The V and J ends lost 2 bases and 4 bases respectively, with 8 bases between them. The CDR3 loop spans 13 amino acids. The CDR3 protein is CASSLIRGYGYTF. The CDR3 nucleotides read TGTGCCAGCAGTTTAATTCGGGGCTATGGCTACACCTTC.

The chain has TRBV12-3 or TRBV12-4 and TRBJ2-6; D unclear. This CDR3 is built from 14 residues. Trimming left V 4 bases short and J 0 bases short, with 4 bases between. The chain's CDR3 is CASSSLSGANVLTF. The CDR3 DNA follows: TGTGCCAGCAGTTCCCTCTCTGGGGCCAACGTCCTGACTTTC.

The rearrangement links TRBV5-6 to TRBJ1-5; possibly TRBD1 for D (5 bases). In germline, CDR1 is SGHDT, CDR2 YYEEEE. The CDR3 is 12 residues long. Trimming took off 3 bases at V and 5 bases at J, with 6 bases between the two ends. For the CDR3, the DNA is TGTGCCAGCAGCTCACAGGATCAGCCCCAGCATTTT. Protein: CASSSQDQPQHF.

CDR3 nucleotides: TGTGCCCTCGGGACTAGCGGGAGCGCAGATACGCAGTATTTT. Translating it yields CALGTSGSADTQYF. The V call is TRBV10-3, the J call TRBJ2-3; 14 nucleotides line up with TRBD2. Germline V gene lookup returns CDR1 ENHRY and CDR2 SYGVKD. The junction had 5 bases not matched to a gene; V was cut back by 11 bases and J by 4 bases. The CDR3 runs 14 residues.

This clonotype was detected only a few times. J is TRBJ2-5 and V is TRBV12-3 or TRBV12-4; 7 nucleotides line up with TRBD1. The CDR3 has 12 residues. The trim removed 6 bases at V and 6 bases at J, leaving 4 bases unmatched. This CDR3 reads CASRQGSKTQYF. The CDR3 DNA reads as TGTGCCAGCAGACAGGGGTCAAAGACCCAGTACTTC.